Presented here are 19 T cell receptor beta chains from one specimen sequenced in a study of blood T cell repertoires in COVID-19. TCRdb's copy holds only in-frame clones and misses some; the assay was immunoSEQ multiplex PCR. The sample lists over 65,000 clones; 75% to 90% were seen once. The specimen sequenced was peripheral blood. The receptors derive from a human donor in a cohort sampled during active COVID-19.

In its sample, this clone was seen a few times. The J gene is TRBJ1-4, the V gene TRBV7-9; 10 nucleotides match TRBD1. V dropped 5 bases and J dropped 7; count of bases not matched to a gene: 4. Germline V gene sequence: CDR1 SEHNR, CDR2 FQNEAQ (reference sequence). This CDR3 spans 14 amino acids. The CDR3 region is CASSETGGSEKLFF. In DNA, the CDR3 is TGTGCCAGCAGCGAGACAGGGGGCTCTGAAAAACTGTTTTTT. Based on the CDR3 plus reference TRBV7-9 and TRBJ1-4, the full variable domain is DTGVSQNPRHKITKRGQNVTFRCDPISEHNRLYWYRQTLGQGPEFLTYFQNEAQLEKSRLLSDRFSAERPKGSFSTLEIQRTEQGDSAMYLCASSETGGSEKLFFGSGTQLSVL.

This clone was recorded only once. This chain uses TRBV7-3 with TRBJ2-3, with a tentative D call TRBD2 (6 bases). In germline, CDR1 is SGHTA, CDR2 FQGTGA. The ends were cut back, 5 bases at V and 3 bases at J, with 12 bases in the middle. This CDR3 region has 14 residues. The CDR3 DNA reads TGTGCCAGCAGCCGGGGACTCGAGACAGATACGCAGTATTTT. Translated: CASSRGLETDTQYF.

V is TRBV6-5 and J is TRBJ1-5; TRBD1 is a possible D gene (6 bases). CDR1 and CDR2 from the germline V gene are MNHEY and SVGAGI. The CDR3 totals 13 residues. The V and J ends lost 6 bases and 2 bases respectively, with 8 bases between them. CDR3 loop: CASSNRGNQPQHF. In DNA, the CDR3 is TGTGCCAGCAGCAACAGGGGCAATCAGCCCCAGCATTTT.

In its sample, this clone was seen a few times. The chain combines TRBV6-5 with TRBJ1-3, with no clear D. The V end was cut by 6 bases, the J end by 4 bases, with 4 bases between. The CDR3 is 11 residues long. Germline CDR1 and CDR2: MNHEY and SVGAGI. This CDR3 is CASREGNTIYF. Written as DNA, the CDR3 is TGTGCCAGCAGGGAGGGAAACACCATATATTTT.

The chain has TRBV3-1 (or the pseudogene TRBV3-2) and TRBJ2-3; TRBD1 matches at 7 bases. Per germline, CDR1 LGHDT and CDR2 YNNKEL (reference sequence). The CDR3 sequence is 15 residues long. Trimming took 7 bases from V and 3 from J; bases not matched to a gene: 10. CDR3 protein: CASNRGTELTDTQYF. The DNA of the CDR3 is TGTGCCAGCAACCGAGGGACAGAATTAACAGATACGCAGTATTTT.

This rearrangement joins TRBV5-1 to TRBJ1-2; no firm D call. Germline loops: CDR1 SGHRS, CDR2 YFSETQ. Trimming shortened V by 2 bases and J by 8 bases, and 10 bases separated the two germline ends. The CDR3 loop spans 12 amino acids. The CDR3: CASSFGERGYTF. The DNA for the CDR3 is TGCGCCAGCAGCTTCGGGGAAAGGGGCTACACCTTC.

The chain links TRBV3-1 (or the pseudogene TRBV3-2) to TRBJ1-2; TRBD1 matches 7 bases. Germline V CDR1 and CDR2: LGHDT, YNNKEL (reference sequence). Losses at the gene ends were 4 bases for V and 7 bases for J; bases not matched to a gene: 9. This CDR3 is built from 14 residues. CDR3 residues: CASSRGQILAGYTF. CDR3 bases: TGTGCCAGCAGCCGGGGACAGATCTTGGCTGGCTACACCTTC.

CDR3 protein: CASSFSRRGRFQPQHF. The CDR3 DNA reads as TGTGCCAGCAGCTTTTCTAGGAGGGGGCGGTTTCAGCCCCAGCATTTT. The chain couples TRBV5-8 to TRBJ1-5, with TRBD1 matching over 7 bases. Per germline, CDR1 SGHTS and CDR2 YDEGEE. Trimming removed 2 bases from V and 6 bases from J; junction bases left unmatched: 11. CDR3 length equals 16 residues.

The chain's CDR3 is CASSFYHPNTCELFF. The CDR3 nucleotides are TGTGCCAGCAGCTTTTACCACCCGAACACCTGTGAGCTGTTTTTT. V gene TRBV7-8 combines with J gene TRBJ2-2; no reliable D call. Between the trimmed V and J ends, which lost 3 bases and 11 bases, there was a span of 19 bases. The CDR3 is made up of 15 amino acids. Germline CDR1 SGHVS, CDR2 FQNEAQ.

The chain is built from TRBV7-9 and TRBJ2-2; weak D call: TRBD2 (5 bases). The CDR3 extends over 15 amino acids. With 6 bases removed from V and 6 bases from J, the gap between germline ends came to 17 bases. CDR1 SEHNR and CDR2 FQNEAQ come from the germline V gene (reference sequence). Here the CDR3 DNA reads TGTGCCAGCAGACTTGTCACCCCCGGGGCCGGGGAGCTGTTTTTT. It translates to CASRLVTPGAGELFF. The full variable domain, completed using reference TRBV7-9 and TRBJ2-2, is DTGVSQNPRHKITKRGQNVTFRCDPISEHNRLYWYRQTLGQGPEFLTYFQNEAQLEKSRLLSDRFSAERPKGSFSTLEIQRTEQGDSAMYLCASRLVTPGAGELFFGEGSRLTVL.

This sequence joins TRBV4-3 and TRBJ1-5, with TRBD1 identical over 7 bases. Trimming took 1 base from V and 9 from J; bases not matched to a gene: 9. Germline V gene sequence: CDR1 LGHNA, CDR2 YSLEER. The CDR3 extends over 15 amino acids. In nucleotides, the CDR3 is TGCGCCAGCAGCCAAGGGTCCTCAGGGGGTTGGCCCCAGCATTTT. It encodes CASSQGSSGGWPQHF.

The rearrangement links TRBV3-1 (or the pseudogene TRBV3-2) to TRBJ1-1; D is possibly TRBD1 (6 bases). The V gene lost 4 bases and the J gene lost 0 bases, with 9 bases spanning the gap. Germline V CDR1 and CDR2: LGHDT, YNNKEL (reference sequence). The CDR3 runs to 14 residues. The CDR3 loop is CASSPDSLNTEAFF. The DNA for the CDR3 is TGTGCCAGCAGCCCGGACAGTTTGAACACTGAAGCTTTCTTT.

This clone was picked up a small number of times. The chain uses TRBV3-1 (or the pseudogene TRBV3-2) and TRBJ2-1; the D gene is possibly TRBD2 (6 bases). The germline gives CDR1 LGHDT, CDR2 YNNKEL (reference sequence). Trimming left V 2 bases short and J 2 bases short, with 13 bases between. The CDR3 sequence is 16 residues long. The CDR3 loop reads CASSQLSGGTYNEQFF. The DNA for the CDR3 is TGTGCCAGCAGCCAATTGAGCGGCGGGACCTACAATGAGCAGTTCTTC.

This sequence joins TRBV6-5 and TRBJ1-2; weak D call: TRBD1 (5 bases). The germline V gene has CDR1 MNHEY and CDR2 SVGAGI. V was cut by 5 bases and J by 4 bases, with 11 bases left in between. This CDR3 has 13 residues. The CDR3 DNA sequence: TGTGCCAGCAGTCCGCAGGGCCGCTATGGCTACACCTTC. This translates into CASSPQGRYGYTF.

V and J are TRBV5-1 and TRBJ2-7, with 11 bases fitting TRBD1. The CDR3 length is 14 residues. Germline lookup yields CDR1 SGHRS and CDR2 YFSETQ. Trimming at V came to 3 bases and at J to 3 bases, leaving 2 bases not matched to a gene. The CDR3 DNA sequence: TGCGCCAGCAGCTGGGGACAGGGGGACTACGAGCAGTACTTC. Amino acid sequence: CASSWGQGDYEQYF.

The chain employs TRBV5-1 and TRBJ1-6; TRBD1 agrees at 7 bases. This CDR3 has 15 amino acids. Germline CDR1 is SGHRS and CDR2 is YFSETQ. After removal of 6 bases from V and 9 bases from J, the junction contained 12 bases not matched to a gene. DNA for the CDR3: TGCGCCAGCACCCGGGACAGCCAGCATGGTTCACCCCTCCACTTT. Protein: CASTRDSQHGSPLHF. The full variable domain, completed using reference TRBV5-1 and TRBJ1-6, is KAGVTQTPRYLIKTRGQQVTLSCSPISGHRSVSWYQQTPGQGLQFLFEYFSETQRNKGNFPGRFSGRQFSNSRSEMNVSTLELGDSALYLCASTRDSQHGSPLHFGNGTRLTVT.

The gene calls are TRBV6-5 and TRBJ2-5, with 11 nucleotides matching TRBD2. This CDR3 region has 15 residues. With V trimmed by 7 bases and J by 2 bases, 6 bases remained unmatched. The germline V gene encodes CDR1 MNHEY and CDR2 SVGAGI. Here the CDR3 reads CASTDLAGGQETQYF. DNA for the CDR3: TGTGCCAGCACCGACCTAGCGGGGGGTCAAGAGACCCAGTACTTC.

The V gene is TRBV18, the J gene TRBJ2-1; D is ambiguous. The CDR3 consists of 13 residues. In germline, CDR1 is KGHSH, CDR2 LQKENI. V lost 4 bases to trimming and J lost 4 bases, with 8 bases between them. The CDR3 loop is CASSRTEYNEQFF. In DNA form, the CDR3 reads TGTGCCAGCTCACGTACAGAATACAATGAGCAGTTCTTC.

The rearrangement links TRBV7-2 to TRBJ2-3, with 8 bases that match TRBD1. The CDR3 runs 14 residues. V lost 3 bases to trimming and J lost 7 bases; unmatched junction nucleotides: 6. The germline V gene encodes CDR1 SGHTA and CDR2 FQGNSA. CDR3 sequence: CASSLDRASNTQYF. CDR3 sequence (DNA): TGTGCCAGCAGCTTGGACAGGGCATCAAATACGCAGTATTTT.